The 3 T cell receptor beta chains listed next were all sequenced from one sample in a study of human T cells and chemical hapten exposure. TCRdb recomputed calls from the RACE reads with MiXCR, one row per CDR3 protein. This sample has 300,000 to 450,000 distinct CDR3 sequences, with roughly 5% found just once. As for time point: pre-sensitization, week 0. This sample's treatment: therapeutic diphenylcyclopropenone sensitization with weekly scalp DPC. The material sequenced was whole blood, taken in connection with sensitization to the hapten diphenylcyclopropenone (DPC). These receptor sequences come from a woman aged 45 to 65 with alopecia areata. Some clones in this sample may be carry-over from other donors' samples.

This clonotype came up many times. This chain uses TRBV28 with TRBJ2-7; no reliable D call. This CDR3 has 14 residues. The V end lost 5 bases, the J end lost 2 bases, and 13 bases lay between the germline ends. CDR1 MDHEN and CDR2 SYDVKM come from the germline V gene. The DNA for the CDR3 is TGTGCCAGCAGTGGGCGCAGGTCACCCTACGAGCAGTACTTC. This sequence encodes CASSGRRSPYEQYF.

This clonotype was counted ten times or more. This chain links TRBV15 with TRBJ2-5, with D perhaps TRBD1 or TRBD2 (5 bases each). CDR1 is LNHNV, CDR2 YYDKDF, per germline (reference sequence). This CDR3 is built from 15 residues. V lost 4 bases and J 4 bases, leaving 16 bases between the germline ends. The CDR3 DNA sequence: TGTGCCACCAGCAAACCGGGACCTCCCGTAGAGACCCAGTACTTC. Translated, it gives CATSKPGPPVETQYF.

In this sample, this clonotype turned up many times. This rearrangement joins TRBV4-2 to TRBJ2-3; the D is unclear. Trimming took 0 bases from V and 0 from J, leaving 4 bases between them. Germline V gene data show CDR1 as LGHNA and CDR2 as YNFKEQ. The CDR3 totals 14 residues. The CDR3 region has the DNA TGTGCCAGCAGCCAAGACGGGAGCACAGATACGCAGTATTTT. Amino acids: CASSQDGSTDTQYF.